This TCR beta chain is drawn from a study of blood T cell repertoires in COVID-19. Overall study: Some COVID-19 samples were acute and others convalescent; all came from the United States, Italy and Spain.

All enrollees were roughly 18 to 89 years old and from fewer than 30 US areas. Clinical history as reported by participants underpinned cohort assignment. Authors' analysis steps: Amplification from reference gene primers served as the basis for estimated nucleated cell counts. TCRdb's copy holds only in-frame clones and misses some; the assay was immunoSEQ multiplex PCR. D and trimming were read from the DNA, whereas the V and J calls and clone size are those reported in that table. In the table there are 250,000 to 350,000 clones, roughly nine tenths of which are singletons. This CDR3 has 17 amino acids.

Sequenced: PBMCs or T cells enriched from blood (not recorded which). The chain joins TRBV21-1 to TRBJ2-6; the table names TRBD1, a call not compared with the DNA. TRBV21-1 is a pseudogene locus. This sequence originates from a woman aged 45-65 years who had recovered from COVID-19. The CDR3 sequence is CASSKARTGSGANVLTF. Here the CDR3 DNA reads TGTGCCAGCAGCAAAGCCCGGACAGGGTCTGGGGCCAACGTCCTGACTTTC.